This T cell receptor beta chain emerged from a study of graft-versus-host responses after intestinal transplantation. Background on the study: Multivisceral, liver-intestinal, or isolated intestinal transplants were received by the recipients. For 3 to 4 years after anti-thymocyte globulin induction, all recipients took tacrolimus and steroids. Points from the study as a whole: Peak circulating GvH clone levels were associated with early post-transplant HvG declines. Recipient marrow contained GvH clones, some of which appeared first in ileum or blood.

Germline V gene lookup returns CDR1 SEHNR and CDR2 FQNEAQ (reference sequence). CDR3 length: 16 amino acids. Trimming took 1 base from V and 6 from J, leaving 18 bases between them. Here immunoSEQ multiplex PCR was the method, and the copy in TCRdb shows in-frame clones only, minus some. The sample records about 16,000 clones, approximately 88% being singletons. About this clone: Its antigen is undetermined.

This receptor was obtained from a human patient who received an intestinal transplant, so some T cells may come from the graft donor. This chain joins TRBV7-9 and TRBJ1-2, with D perhaps TRBD1 (5 bases). The input for sequencing was PBMCs, taken approximately 3.5 months after intestinal transplant. The CDR3 DNA reads TGTGCCAGCAGCTTAGAGTCGCAGGGTTTAATCCATGGCTACACCTTC. Protein: CASSLESQGLIHGYTF.